This TCR beta chain was recovered during a study of PD-L1 blockade in urothelial cancer (dated by TCRdb to about 2017). Regarding the research as a whole: All patients started therapy in about 2014 and received atezolizumab 1,200 mg intravenously every 3 weeks. Patients had an ECOG performance status of 0 or 1 and had received between 0 and 3 prior chemotherapy regimens. About 85% of the roughly 29 patients were males with bladder-origin urothelial cancer, and about 65% of the roughly 30 reported a prior smoking history. Pretreatment blood TCR-seq was available for about 30 patients, at least one posttreatment blood collection was obtained for 24 patients, and tumor TCR-seq was available for 24 patients. Somatic, immune and clinical correlates of response to PD-L1 blockade with atezolizumab in urothelial cancer were the focus of an exploratory multi-omic analysis. TCR sequencing covered pretreatment tumor samples and matched, serially collected peripheral blood taken before and after atezolizumab treatment. Eight or nine patients reached durable clinical benefit, while about 20 patients did not. In the same patients, whole exome sequencing and RNA sequencing of pretreatment tumors were performed in addition to TCR sequencing. Blood samples were analyzed at two time points: 3 weeks after treatment start (second dose) and 6 weeks after treatment start. Blood samples yielded a median of around 150,000 T cells and more than 80,000 unique TCRs, with median clonality 0.080. Durable clinical benefit was defined as a progression-free survival longer than 6 months, and TCR features were additionally tested against progression-free survival and overall survival. The study at large found these results: Greater expansion of tumor-associated TCR clones in peripheral blood 3 weeks after the start of treatment was observed in patients with durable benefit (n of about 24, p = 0.022). Improved progression-free and overall survival was associated with having pretreatment peripheral blood TCR clonality below the median. Small sample size (n ≈ 27) and many exploratory analyses mean the results are intended to be hypothesis-generating.

About this clone itself: Its target antigen remains unknown. One base away there is no much larger clone; base qualities are not given.

Trimmed from V: 4 bases; trimmed from J: 7 bases; junction bases lacking a gene match: 6. CDR1 and CDR2, per the germline V gene (reference sequence), are SEHNR and FQNEAQ. The CDR3 sequence holds 14 residues, the cysteine and phenylalanine included. Only the CDR3 DNA is retained, 42 bases long and in frame from the first base. Each PCR received spiked-in synthetic TCR analog templates so that absolute template abundance could be estimated from read counts. The immunoSEQ assay was used to amplify TCRbeta CDR3 regions from genomic DNA with bias-controlled V and J gene primers. Sequencing of rearranged TCRbeta segments was done at approximately 20X coverage. The paper's processing steps were these. Sequencing errors were corrected by clustering and CDR3s were annotated against IMGT to assign V, D and J genes. Out-of-frame and stop-codon sequences were excluded, and only productive TCRbeta rearrangements were used in downstream analyses. To compute clonality, Shannon entropy was normalized by the log of the number of unique productive sequences and then subtracted from one. Fisher's exact test with Benjamini-Hochberg correction, using a cutoff of adjusted p below 0.01, was how clones that differed between time points or between blood and tumor were identified. TCRdb retrieved this table from immuneACCESS and kept in-frame rearrangements only. Not all clones are present; in checked studies, unresolved V genes account for under half, and no reason is known for the remainder. The D gene and trimming were derived from the DNA, and the V and J assignments and clone size from that table. The sample table shows tens of thousands of clones, and nearly 90% are seen once. Clones ranked in the top ten supply around 1.7% of the sample.

The time point label here, explained by the study, means: pretreatment peripheral blood. A total of approximately 27 patients with locally advanced or metastatic urothelial carcinoma, treated at Memorial Sloan Kettering on a trial protocol, made up the cohort. Peripheral blood mononuclear cells were collected pretreatment and during treatment, with between 1 and 8 total time points obtained per patient. The Qiagen DNeasy Blood extraction kit was used to purify genomic DNA from total PBMCs and tumor samples. PBMCs were collected pretreatment and during treatment, and were isolated and stored as previously described.

The clonotype originates from a man between 60 and 75 years old with urothelial cancer. Sample: PBMCs, taken around atezolizumab (anti-PD-L1) treatment. The V and J segments used are TRBV7-9 and TRBJ2-1; TRBD1 lines up with 8 middle nucleotides. In nucleotide form, the sequence is TGTGCCAGCAGCTGGGACAGGCCCGGGAATGAGCAGTTCTTC. Its amino acids are CASSWDRPGNEQFF. The reference TRBV7-9 and TRBJ2-1 proteins fill in what lies around the CDR3, so the full variable domain reads DTGVSQNPRHKITKRGQNVTFRCDPISEHNRLYWYRQTLGQGPEFLTYFQNEAQLEKSRLLSDRFSAERPKGSFSTLEIQRTEQGDSAMYLCASSWDRPGNEQFFGPGTRLTVL.